The sequence of this TCR beta chain was determined in a study of T cells in Graves' hyperthyroidism and ophthalmopathy. Regions amplified from RNA transcripts were the TCR beta CDR3 regions. The HTBI set primed first-round TCR CDR3 RT-PCR. One entry per CDR3 protein results from TCRdb running MiXCR on the multiplex PCR reads. This sample carries around 500,000 distinct CDR3 sequences, 14% of them seen once, and the ten largest clones take more than 11%. PBMCs were obtained from about 9.9 ml fresh peripheral blood. Study conclusions and caveats: Prediction of ophthalmopathy progression came a median around 6 months pre-onset.

Losses at the gene ends were 0 bases for V and 0 bases for J; bases not matched to a gene: 8. The germline V gene has CDR1 SGHRS and CDR2 YFSETQ. This CDR3 is built from 19 residues. Regarding this clonotype: The target antigen is unknown.

The sequence derives from a woman aged 40-49 years with Graves' hyperthyroidism. The V and J genes are TRBV5-1 and TRBJ2-6, with TRBD2 matching 8 bases. Sequences were obtained from blood. This CDR3 is CASSLGTGGSISGANVLTF. As DNA, the CDR3 is TGCGCCAGCAGCTTGGGCACGGGAGGGTCCATCTCTGGGGCCAACGTCCTGACTTTC.